The clone carrying this TCR beta chain has a count of ten or more. Its cognate antigen is unknown. These data come from a study of response to subunit inactivated influenza vaccine. TCRdb used MiXCR to reprocess the RT-PCR reads, holding one entry per CDR3 protein. The sample has around 470,000 distinct CDR3 sequences; around 7.9% are singletons. General observations from the study: Authors suggested seasonal influenza vaccinations each recruit few new T cells.

Germline V gene lookup returns CDR1 SGHRS and CDR2 YFSETQ. This CDR3 is built from 16 residues. With 0 bases clipped from V and 9 bases from J, the junction kept 7 bases outside the gene matches. The TCR originated in a man aged 45 to 70 who received an inactivated influenza vaccine. The genes are TRBV5-1 and TRBJ2-1; 12 bases match TRBD1. The sample was PBMCs from blood, taken around 25 months after vaccination. CDR3 residues: CASSLAWGQGAGEQFF. As DNA, the CDR3 is TGCGCCAGCAGCTTGGCCTGGGGACAGGGGGCCGGTGAGCAGTTCTTC.